This T cell receptor beta chain was captured by sequencing in a study of CD8 T cells in ankylosing spondylitis. Findings of the study overall: A TCR beta motif made of fewer than ten highly homologous variants seemed typical of ankylosing spondylitis blood. There were earlier reports of some motif variants in reactive arthritis synovial fluid and blood.

This CDR3 comprises 15 residues. Losses at the gene ends were 2 bases for V and 5 bases for J; bases not matched to a gene: 6. CDR1 and CDR2 (germline): SGHTA, FQGNSA. TCRdb analysed the 5' RACE reads with MiXCR anew, one entry per CDR3 protein. The repertoire holds hundreds of thousands of distinct CDR3 sequences, with more than 25% as singletons. This clonotype showed up many times. Its antigen is unidentified. Sequencing was carried out using blood, either unsorted or a sorted T cell fraction (not recorded which). This clonotype originated in a male donor with ankylosing spondylitis or in good health (not recorded which). The V call is TRBV7-2, the J call TRBJ2-4, with 7 bases aligning to TRBD2. The chain's CDR3 is CASSLSLADQNIQYF. In DNA, the CDR3 is TGTGCCAGCAGCTTATCTCTAGCGGACCAAAACATTCAGTACTTC.